These 3 T cell receptor beta chains share one sample of origin, sequenced in a study of Graves' ophthalmopathy and Graves' hyperthyroidism (dated by TCRdb to 2016 to 2018). The instrument was an Illumina HiSeq 2000. TCR beta CDR3 regions were amplified from RNA transcripts for repertoire sequencing. A first-round RT-PCR used HTBI primers with the Qiagen OneStep RT-PCR kit, followed by a second-round multiplex PCR, size selection and purification. TCRdb's own reprocessing of the public reads used fastp at Q25 and MiXCR and kept productive beta chains. Rows are unified per CDR3 protein, each entry keeping the most common DNA and genes. This sample gives over 450,000 distinct CDR3 sequences in total; approximately 14% of them show up just once. Jointly, the top ten make up roughly 10% of the sample. Sequencing was carried out using blood. These receptors all stem from a woman younger than 45 with Graves' ophthalmopathy. Donor details come from another sample of the same person, matched by shared clones.

This clonotype has ten or more counts. This chain connects TRBV30 to TRBJ1-1; D gene ambiguous. Germline V CDR1 and CDR2: GTSNPN, SVGIG (reference sequence). V lost 4 bases and J 5 bases, leaving 11 bases between the germline ends. There are 12 residues in the CDR3. CDR3 in amino acids: CAWNRLGTEAFF. The DNA of the CDR3 is TGTGCCTGGAATAGGTTGGGGACTGAAGCTTTCTTT.

This clonotype was seen ten or more times. The genes are TRBV6-1 and TRBJ1-5; 8 positions agree with TRBD1. Germline V gene data show CDR1 as MNHNS and CDR2 as SASEGT. Losses at the gene ends were 4 bases for V and 1 base for J; bases not matched to a gene: 9. There are 17 residues in the CDR3. In DNA, the CDR3 is TGTGCCAGCAGTGTTGACAGGGGTGGGTTGAGCAATCAGCCCCAGCATTTT. This encodes CASSVDRGGLSNQPQHF.

This clonotype showed up many times. The rearrangement joins TRBV29-1 to TRBJ2-5; TRBD2 matches at 8 bases. The germline CDR1 and CDR2 sequences are SQVTM and ANQGSEA. This CDR3 has 14 amino acids. With 2 bases clipped from V and 2 bases from J, the junction kept 4 bases outside the gene matches. The CDR3 coding sequence is TGCAGCGTTGAACTCGCGGGGGGACAAGAGACCCAGTACTTC. It specifies CSVELAGGQETQYF.